Here is one T cell receptor (beta chain) with its context. Assay: immunoSEQ multiplex PCR; the TCRdb copy retains only in-frame clones and omits some. The sample lists roughly 68,000 clones, around 80% seen once, with less than 10% in the top ten. The V and J ends lost 4 bases and 1 base respectively, with 15 bases between them. The CDR3 totals 15 residues. Germline assignment: CDR1 SGDLS and CDR2 YYNGEE. This sample was included in a study of blood T cell repertoires in COVID-19. Study summary: PBMCs, B-cell-depleted T cells, or T cells provided the cDNA or gDNA that made up the material.

The V and J genes are TRBV9 and TRBJ2-7, with a tentative D call TRBD2 (5 bases). The sequence derives from a human donor in a cohort sampled during active COVID-19. The sequenced sample consisted of peripheral blood. The DNA of the CDR3 is TGTGCCAGCAGCCCCAGTTGGAGCGGATCCTACGAGCAGTACTTC. This sequence encodes CASSPSWSGSYEQYF.